The present entry profiles one TCR beta chain with its context. Its target is unknown. Method: immunoSEQ multiplex PCR; TCRdb's copy keeps in-frame clones and lacks some. The sample contains a few hundred thousand clones, approximately 97% of which appear only once. The sample comes from a study of shared clonotypes between healthy human individuals. Overall study: Samples came from a couple of female and a few male donors aged 18 to 49. Three plates were used per donor for CD4 naive, three for CD4 memory, two for CD8 naive and one for CD8 memory. General study results and limits: Clonotypes that were shared across a handful of donors made up roughly 5% of naive CD4 clonotypes.

Germline assignment: CDR1 DFQATT and CDR2 SNEGSKA (reference sequence). This CDR3 spans 10 amino acids. Trimming left V 5 bases short and J 4 bases short, with 6 bases between. The sample comprised memory CD8+ T cells sorted from blood. Subset denoted: CD45RO+ cells pooled with CCR7-negative TemRA cells. This receptor was obtained from a man younger than 45 in good health. V usage is TRBV20-1 and J usage is TRBJ2-7; D gene ambiguous. The DNA for the CDR3 is TGCAGTGCTTTAGGGTACGAGCAGTACTTC. Its protein is CSALGYEQYF.